These T cell receptor beta chains were read from a single sample in a study of CD8 T cells in ankylosing spondylitis. TCRdb analysed the 5' RACE reads with MiXCR anew, one entry per CDR3 protein. The sample lists around 770,000 distinct CDR3 sequences, about 20% occurring once. The sequenced material came from blood, either unsorted or a sorted T cell fraction (not recorded which). These TCRs come from a male donor with ankylosing spondylitis. The CDR3 runs from the conserved cysteine through the conserved F or W. A D gene is named only where the DNA matches it firmly. A clone size is listed for some rows: how often the clone was seen (once, few, many), or a class if it is expanded.

v_call: TRBV4-1
clone_size: few
d_call: TRBD1
j_call: TRBJ1-1
cdr3_aa: CASSQAHRGVNTEAFF
cdr3_nt: TGCGCCAGCAGCCAAGCCCACAGGGGGGTTAACACTGAAGCTTTCTTT

v_call: TRBV29-1
clone_size: NA
d_call: NA
j_call: TRBJ1-1
cdr3_aa: CSVRETGRATEAFF
cdr3_nt: TGCAGCGTTCGGGAAACAGGGCGAGCGACTGAAGCTTTCTTT

v_call: TRBV4-1
clone_size: few
d_call: NA
j_call: TRBJ1-4
cdr3_aa: CASSQVPTEEKLFF
cdr3_nt: TGCGCCAGCAGCCAAGTACCGACGGAGGAAAAACTGTTTTTT

v_call: TRBV7-9
clone_size: NA
d_call: NA
j_call: TRBJ1-1
cdr3_aa: CAVGWAPADIGTEAFF
cdr3_nt: TGTGCCGTGGGGTGGGCCCCCGCTGACATTGGCACTGAAGCTTTCTTT

v_call: TRBV6-2/TRBV6-3
clone_size: NA
d_call: NA
j_call: TRBJ2-7
cdr3_aa: CASTSPLDRGPQYF
cdr3_nt: TGTGCCAGCACTTCCCCTCTGGACCGCGGTCCGCAGTACTTC

v_call: TRBV11-1
clone_size: NA
d_call: NA
j_call: TRBJ2-7
cdr3_aa: CASSFEVGYEQYF
cdr3_nt: TGTGCCAGCAGCTTCGAGGTGGGCTACGAGCAGTACTTC

v_call: TRBV28
clone_size: NA
d_call: NA
j_call: TRBJ2-1
cdr3_aa: CASTGIDPSSYNEQFF
cdr3_nt: TGTGCCAGCACCGGGATCGACCCTAGCTCCTACAATGAGCAGTTCTTC

v_call: TRBV20-1
clone_size: NA
d_call: NA
j_call: TRBJ2-3
cdr3_aa: CSARDFSSSTDTQYF
cdr3_nt: TGCAGTGCTAGAGACTTTTCGTCTAGCACAGATACGCAGTATTTT

v_call: TRBV5-1
clone_size: few
d_call: TRBD1
j_call: TRBJ1-1
cdr3_aa: CASSWGQPQNTEAFF
cdr3_nt: TGCGCCAGCAGCTGGGGACAGCCCCAGAACACTGAAGCTTTCTTT

v_call: TRBV12-3/TRBV12-4
clone_size: NA
d_call: TRBD1
j_call: TRBJ1-1
cdr3_aa: CASSYRGTATLNTEAFF
cdr3_nt: TGTGCCAGCAGTTACAGGGGGACAGCAACGCTGAACACTGAAGCTTTCTTT

v_call: TRBV24-1
clone_size: few
d_call: NA
j_call: TRBJ1-5
cdr3_aa: CATSDPRGGGNQPQHF
cdr3_nt: TGTGCCACCAGTGACCCAAGAGGGGGTGGGAATCAGCCCCAGCATTTT

v_call: TRBV7-2
clone_size: NA
d_call: NA
j_call: TRBJ1-1
cdr3_aa: CASSLSNSGEAFF
cdr3_nt: TGTGCCAGCAGCTTATCAAATTCGGGTGAAGCTTTCTTT

v_call: TRBV5-1
clone_size: NA
d_call: TRBD2
j_call: TRBJ2-2
cdr3_aa: CASSLGLAGGPNTGELFF
cdr3_nt: TGCGCCAGCAGCTTGGGACTAGCGGGAGGCCCCAACACCGGGGAGCTGTTTTTT

v_call: TRBV19
clone_size: NA
d_call: TRBD2
j_call: TRBJ2-1
cdr3_aa: CASSKGGGTNEQFF
cdr3_nt: TGTGCCAGTAGTAAGGGCGGGGGGACCAATGAGCAGTTCTTC

v_call: TRBV5-5
clone_size: NA
d_call: NA
j_call: TRBJ1-2
cdr3_aa: CASSLTSGDYGYTF
cdr3_nt: TGTGCCAGCAGCTTGACCTCGGGGGACTATGGCTACACCTTC

v_call: TRBV20-1
clone_size: NA
d_call: TRBD2
j_call: TRBJ2-3
cdr3_aa: CSARASTSGRARTQYF
cdr3_nt: TGCAGTGCTAGAGCCTCGACTAGCGGGAGGGCCCGTACGCAGTATTTT

v_call: TRBV20-1
clone_size: few
d_call: TRBD2
j_call: TRBJ2-1
cdr3_aa: CSARTPGLADEQFF
cdr3_nt: TGCAGTGCTAGAACGCCGGGACTAGCAGATGAGCAGTTCTTC

v_call: TRBV12-3/TRBV12-4
clone_size: many
d_call: NA
j_call: TRBJ2-1
cdr3_aa: CASSLGGYNEQFF
cdr3_nt: TGTGCCAGCAGTTTAGGGGGTTACAATGAGCAGTTCTTC

v_call: TRBV12-3/TRBV12-4
clone_size: many
d_call: TRBD2
j_call: TRBJ2-3
cdr3_aa: CASSASLAGAITDTQYF
cdr3_nt: TGTGCCAGCAGTGCCTCCCTAGCGGGAGCCATCACAGATACGCAGTATTTT

v_call: TRBV29-1
clone_size: few
d_call: TRBD1
j_call: TRBJ1-2
cdr3_aa: CSVGGQGGTNYGYTF
cdr3_nt: TGCAGCGTGGGTGGACAGGGTGGCACTAACTATGGCTACACCTTC

v_call: TRBV7-9
clone_size: NA
d_call: NA
j_call: TRBJ2-7
cdr3_aa: CASSSDRQYEQYF
cdr3_nt: TGTGCCAGCAGCTCCGACAGGCAATACGAGCAGTACTTC

v_call: TRBV6-2/TRBV6-3
clone_size: NA
d_call: NA
j_call: TRBJ1-2
cdr3_aa: CASRSSNYGYTF
cdr3_nt: TGTGCCAGCAGGTCATCTAACTATGGCTACACCTTC

v_call: TRBV7-2
clone_size: NA
d_call: NA
j_call: TRBJ1-1
cdr3_aa: CASSLAGGTVNTEAFF
cdr3_nt: TGTGCCAGCAGCTTAGCAGGGGGGACGGTGAACACTGAAGCTTTCTTT

v_call: TRBV4-2
clone_size: few
d_call: NA
j_call: TRBJ2-7
cdr3_aa: CASSQPGSGPYEQYF
cdr3_nt: TGTGCCAGCAGCCAACCGGGCTCCGGCCCCTACGAGCAGTACTTC

v_call: TRBV30
clone_size: few
d_call: NA
j_call: TRBJ2-1
cdr3_aa: CAWSPTNEQFF
cdr3_nt: TGTGCCTGGAGCCCGACCAATGAGCAGTTCTTC

v_call: TRBV7-9
clone_size: few
d_call: NA
j_call: TRBJ1-2
cdr3_aa: CASSPRQEGYGYTF
cdr3_nt: TGTGCCAGCAGCCCCAGACAGGAGGGCTATGGCTACACCTTC

v_call: TRBV7-3
clone_size: NA
d_call: NA
j_call: TRBJ2-6
cdr3_aa: CASSPRMGGGSGANVLTF
cdr3_nt: TGTGCCAGCAGCCCCCGAATGGGAGGAGGCTCTGGGGCCAACGTCCTGACTTTC

v_call: TRBV25-1
clone_size: NA
d_call: TRBD1
j_call: TRBJ2-2
cdr3_aa: CASSAPRTGMNTGELFF
cdr3_nt: TGTGCCAGCAGTGCACCGAGGACAGGGATGAACACCGGGGAGCTGTTTTTT

v_call: TRBV6-1
clone_size: NA
d_call: TRBD2
j_call: TRBJ2-1
cdr3_aa: CASIHASGSGAGEQFF
cdr3_nt: TGTGCCAGCATTCACGCATCCGGTAGCGGGGCGGGAGAGCAGTTCTTC

v_call: TRBV4-3
clone_size: few
d_call: TRBD2
j_call: TRBJ2-1
cdr3_aa: CASSHDHSGAYNEQFF
cdr3_nt: TGCGCCAGCAGCCACGACCATAGCGGGGCCTACAATGAGCAGTTCTTC

v_call: TRBV10-2
clone_size: few
d_call: NA
j_call: TRBJ2-7
cdr3_aa: CASSEFLYSTYEQYF
cdr3_nt: TGCGCCAGCAGTGAGTTCTTATACAGCACCTACGAGCAGTACTTC

v_call: TRBV27
clone_size: NA
d_call: NA
j_call: TRBJ2-1
cdr3_aa: CASRGAIRYNEQFF
cdr3_nt: TGTGCCAGCAGGGGGGCGATCCGGTACAATGAGCAGTTCTTC

v_call: TRBV20-1
clone_size: few
d_call: TRBD2
j_call: TRBJ2-2
cdr3_aa: CSANRRELTGELFF
cdr3_nt: TGCAGTGCTAATCGGCGGGAGCTCACCGGGGAGCTGTTTTTT

v_call: TRBV7-9
clone_size: NA
d_call: NA
j_call: TRBJ2-1
cdr3_aa: CASSQGGGPNEQFF
cdr3_nt: TGTGCCAGCAGCCAGGGAGGAGGTCCCAATGAGCAGTTCTTC

v_call: TRBV11-2
clone_size: many
d_call: TRBD2
j_call: TRBJ2-1
cdr3_aa: CASSPRTSLSSSYNEQFF
cdr3_nt: TGTGCCAGCAGCCCACGGACTAGTCTTTCTAGCTCCTACAATGAGCAGTTCTTC

v_call: TRBV6-5
clone_size: few
d_call: NA
j_call: TRBJ1-2
cdr3_aa: CASSYFVGTNYGYTF
cdr3_nt: TGTGCCAGCAGTTACTTTGTTGGAACTAACTATGGCTACACCTTC

v_call: TRBV7-3
clone_size: NA
d_call: NA
j_call: TRBJ2-7
cdr3_aa: CASSFISGNEQYF
cdr3_nt: TGTGCCAGCAGCTTTATTTCCGGAAACGAGCAGTACTTC

v_call: TRBV12-3/TRBV12-4
clone_size: few
d_call: NA
j_call: TRBJ2-7
cdr3_aa: CASSLGLEGYEQYF
cdr3_nt: TGTGCCAGCAGTTTAGGTTTAGAGGGATACGAGCAGTACTTC

v_call: TRBV6-1
clone_size: NA
d_call: TRBD2
j_call: TRBJ2-3
cdr3_aa: CASSWMAGGPTDTQYF
cdr3_nt: TGTGCCAGCAGCTGGATGGCGGGAGGGCCCACAGATACGCAGTATTTT

v_call: TRBV24-1
clone_size: NA
d_call: TRBD2
j_call: TRBJ2-5
cdr3_aa: CATSDGPGGSWETQYF
cdr3_nt: TGTGCCACCAGTGATGGACCTGGCGGGAGTTGGGAGACCCAGTACTTC

v_call: TRBV12-3/TRBV12-4
clone_size: NA
d_call: NA
j_call: TRBJ2-3
cdr3_aa: CASSLIQGTDTQYF
cdr3_nt: TGTGCCAGCAGTCTAATTCAGGGCACAGATACGCAGTATTTT

v_call: TRBV29-1
clone_size: many
d_call: NA
j_call: TRBJ2-1
cdr3_aa: CSVDTSPYEQFF
cdr3_nt: TGCAGCGTTGATACTAGCCCCTATGAGCAGTTCTTC

v_call: TRBV5-1
clone_size: many
d_call: NA
j_call: TRBJ1-1
cdr3_aa: CASSLVTGTSPEAFF
cdr3_nt: TGCGCCAGCAGCTTGGTCACAGGGACATCCCCTGAAGCTTTCTTT

v_call: TRBV5-1
clone_size: NA
d_call: NA
j_call: TRBJ2-3
cdr3_aa: CASSLGWGPSTDTQYF
cdr3_nt: TGCGCCAGCAGCTTGGGGTGGGGCCCCTCCACAGATACGCAGTATTTT

v_call: TRBV7-8
clone_size: few
d_call: NA
j_call: TRBJ2-7
cdr3_aa: CASSKGLNYEQYF
cdr3_nt: TGTGCCAGCAGCAAGGGGTTAAACTACGAGCAGTACTTC

v_call: TRBV7-8
clone_size: few
d_call: TRBD1
j_call: TRBJ1-5
cdr3_aa: CASILRDRGLSNQPQHF
cdr3_nt: TGTGCCAGCATCCTCCGGGACAGGGGGCTAAGCAATCAGCCCCAGCATTTT

v_call: TRBV20-1
clone_size: few
d_call: NA
j_call: TRBJ2-3
cdr3_aa: CSSLSDSTDTQYF
cdr3_nt: TGCAGTTCCCTCTCGGACAGCACAGATACGCAGTATTTT

v_call: TRBV5-5
clone_size: NA
d_call: TRBD2
j_call: TRBJ2-3
cdr3_aa: CASSLQGGRTDTQYF
cdr3_nt: TGTGCCAGCAGCTTGCAGGGCGGGAGAACAGATACGCAGTATTTT

v_call: TRBV29-1
clone_size: NA
d_call: NA
j_call: TRBJ1-1
cdr3_aa: CSVEGQGRGTEAFF
cdr3_nt: TGCAGCGTTGAAGGTCAGGGTAGGGGCACTGAAGCTTTCTTT

v_call: TRBV27
clone_size: few
d_call: TRBD1
j_call: TRBJ2-7
cdr3_aa: CASSLLGTDEQYF
cdr3_nt: TGTGCCAGCAGTCTGTTAGGGACAGACGAGCAGTACTTC

v_call: TRBV20-1
clone_size: few
d_call: NA
j_call: TRBJ2-3
cdr3_aa: CSARTSRGNTDTQYF
cdr3_nt: TGCAGTGCTAGGACTTCCCGAGGTAACACAGATACGCAGTATTTT